This TCR beta chain was recorded in a study of blood T cell repertoires in COVID-19. Study-wide background: Samples came from the United States, Italy and Spain, spanning acute and convalescent COVID-19. T cells, B-cell-depleted T cells, or PBMCs supplied cDNA or gDNA.

As handled by the study authors: Estimated nucleated cell counts came from reference gene primer amplification. Only in-frame clones appear in the TCRdb table, and some are missing; sequencing was by immunoSEQ multiplex PCR. V, J and clone size were drawn from that table, and D and trimming were deduced from the DNA. The repertoire has 120,000 to 150,000 clones, roughly 89% of them found once; the top ten carry roughly 6.2%. Germline V lookup: CDR1 SEHNR, CDR2 FQNEAQ (reference sequence). The V segment lost 5 bases and the J segment 4 bases; nucleotides outside the gene matches: 9. The CDR3 loop spans 15 amino acids.

Material for sequencing was PBMCs or T cells enriched from blood (not recorded which). The chain carries TRBV7-9 and TRBJ2-3, with TRBD2 identical over 7 bases. This clonotype was sampled from a woman aged 45-60 years who had been exposed to COVID-19. CDR3 protein: CASSRSGGVADTQYF. The CDR3 DNA sequence: TGTGCCAGCAGCCGATCGGGGGGAGTAGCAGATACGCAGTATTTT.